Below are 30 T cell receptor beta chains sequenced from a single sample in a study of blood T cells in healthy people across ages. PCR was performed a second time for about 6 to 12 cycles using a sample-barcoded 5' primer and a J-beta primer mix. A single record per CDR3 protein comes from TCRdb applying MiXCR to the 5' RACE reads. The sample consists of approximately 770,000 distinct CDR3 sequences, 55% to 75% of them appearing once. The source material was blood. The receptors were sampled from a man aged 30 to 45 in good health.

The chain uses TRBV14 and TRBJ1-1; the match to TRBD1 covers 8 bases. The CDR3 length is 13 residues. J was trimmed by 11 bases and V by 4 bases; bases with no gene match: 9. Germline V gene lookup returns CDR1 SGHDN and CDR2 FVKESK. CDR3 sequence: CASSLVGTGGAFF. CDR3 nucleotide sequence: TGTGCCAGCAGCCTAGTAGGGACAGGCGGCGCTTTCTTT.

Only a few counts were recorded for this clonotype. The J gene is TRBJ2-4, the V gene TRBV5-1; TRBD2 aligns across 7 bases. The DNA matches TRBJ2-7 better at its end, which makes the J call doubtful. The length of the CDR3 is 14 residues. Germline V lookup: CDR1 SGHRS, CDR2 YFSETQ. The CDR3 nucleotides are TGCGCCAGCAGCCAAAGCGGGGATCTTTACGAGCAGTACTTC. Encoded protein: CASSQSGDLYEQYF.

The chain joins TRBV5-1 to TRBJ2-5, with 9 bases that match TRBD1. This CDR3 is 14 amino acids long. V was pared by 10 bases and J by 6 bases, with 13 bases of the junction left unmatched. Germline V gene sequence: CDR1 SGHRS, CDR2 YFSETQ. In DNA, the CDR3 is TGCGCCGCCTCTGACCGGGACAGGGACAAGACCCAGTACTTC. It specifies CAASDRDRDKTQYF.

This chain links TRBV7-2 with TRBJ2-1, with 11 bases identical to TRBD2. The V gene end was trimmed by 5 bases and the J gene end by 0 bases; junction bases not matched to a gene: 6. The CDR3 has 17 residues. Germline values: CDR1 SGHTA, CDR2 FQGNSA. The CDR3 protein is CASSALAGGRSYNEQFF. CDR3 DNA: TGTGCCAGCAGCGCTCTAGCGGGAGGCCGCTCCTACAATGAGCAGTTCTTC. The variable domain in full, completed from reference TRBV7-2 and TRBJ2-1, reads GAGVSQSPSNKVTEKGKDVELRCDPISGHTALYWYRQSLGQGLEFLIYFQGNSAPDKSGLPSDRFSAERTGGSVSTLTIQRTQQEDSAVYLCASSALAGGRSYNEQFFGPGTRLTVL.

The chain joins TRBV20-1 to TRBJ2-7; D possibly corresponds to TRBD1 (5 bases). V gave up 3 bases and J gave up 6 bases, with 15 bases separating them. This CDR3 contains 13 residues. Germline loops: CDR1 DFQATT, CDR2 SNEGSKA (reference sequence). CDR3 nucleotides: TGCAGTGCTAGCAACTTCGACAGTAGCGAGCAGTACTTC. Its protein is CSASNFDSSEQYF.

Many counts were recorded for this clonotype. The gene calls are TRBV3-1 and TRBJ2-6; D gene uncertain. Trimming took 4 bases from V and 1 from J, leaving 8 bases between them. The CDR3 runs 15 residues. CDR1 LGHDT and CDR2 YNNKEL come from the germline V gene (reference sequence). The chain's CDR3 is CASSLGRSGANVLTF. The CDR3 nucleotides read TGTGCCAGCAGCCTTGGAAGATCTGGGGCCAACGTCCTGACTTTC. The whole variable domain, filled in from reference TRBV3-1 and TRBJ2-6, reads DTAVSQTPKYLVTQMGNDKSIKCEQNLGHDTMYWYKQDSKKFLKIMFSYNNKELIINETVPNRFSPKSPDKAHLNLHINSLELGDSAVYFCASSLGRSGANVLTFGAGSRLTVL.

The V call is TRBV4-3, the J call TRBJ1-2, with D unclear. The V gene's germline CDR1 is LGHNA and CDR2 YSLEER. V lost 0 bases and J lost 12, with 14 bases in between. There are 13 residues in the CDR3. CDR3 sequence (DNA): TGCGCCAGCAGCCAAGAACTGGGGAGCGGCCACACCTTC. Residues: CASSQELGSGHTF.

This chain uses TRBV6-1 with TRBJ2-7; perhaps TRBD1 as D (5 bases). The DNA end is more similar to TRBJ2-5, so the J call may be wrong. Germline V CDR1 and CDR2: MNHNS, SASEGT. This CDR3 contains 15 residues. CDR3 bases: TGTGCCAGCAGTGAAGCTAGGGCAGGGCGAGCGACCCAGTACTTC. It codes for CASSEARAGRATQYF.

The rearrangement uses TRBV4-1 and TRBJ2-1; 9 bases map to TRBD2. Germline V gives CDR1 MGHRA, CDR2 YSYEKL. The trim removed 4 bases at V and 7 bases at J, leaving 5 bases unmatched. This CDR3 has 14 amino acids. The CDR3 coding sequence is TGCGCCAGCAGCCGAGCGGGGGGTTGGAATGAGCAGTTCTTC. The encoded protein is CASSRAGGWNEQFF.

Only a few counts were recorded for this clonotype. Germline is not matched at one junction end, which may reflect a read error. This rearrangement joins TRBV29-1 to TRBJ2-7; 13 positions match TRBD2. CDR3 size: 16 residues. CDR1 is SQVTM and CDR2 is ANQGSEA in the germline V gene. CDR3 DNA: TGCAGCGTGGAAGGGACTAGCGGGATAAGCTCCTACGAGCAGTACTTC. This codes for CSVEGTSGISSYEQYF.

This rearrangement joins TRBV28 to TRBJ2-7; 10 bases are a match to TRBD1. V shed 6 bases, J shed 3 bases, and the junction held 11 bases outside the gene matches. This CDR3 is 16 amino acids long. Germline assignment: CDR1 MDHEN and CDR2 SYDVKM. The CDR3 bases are TGTGCCAGCAGACCCCAGGGACAGGGGAACCTCTACGAGCAGTACTTC. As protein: CASRPQGQGNLYEQYF.

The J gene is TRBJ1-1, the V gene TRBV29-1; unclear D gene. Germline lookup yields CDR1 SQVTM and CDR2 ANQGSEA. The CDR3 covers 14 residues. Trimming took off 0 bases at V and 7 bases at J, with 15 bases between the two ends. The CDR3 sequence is CSVEDPVQPFEAFF. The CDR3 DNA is TGCAGCGTTGAAGATCCCGTTCAGCCTTTTGAAGCTTTCTTT.

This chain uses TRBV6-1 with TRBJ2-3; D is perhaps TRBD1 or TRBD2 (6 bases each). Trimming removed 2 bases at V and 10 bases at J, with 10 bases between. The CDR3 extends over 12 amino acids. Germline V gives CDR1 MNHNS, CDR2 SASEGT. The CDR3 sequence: CASSERGEAQYF. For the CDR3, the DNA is TGTGCCAGCAGTGAAAGGGGGGAAGCGCAGTATTTT.

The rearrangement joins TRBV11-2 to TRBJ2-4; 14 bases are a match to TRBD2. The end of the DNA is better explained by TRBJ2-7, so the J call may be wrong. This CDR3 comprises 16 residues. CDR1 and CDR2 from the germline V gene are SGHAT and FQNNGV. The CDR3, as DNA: TGTGCCAGCAGCCCCGGACTAGCGGGGGGTTTTCACGAGCAGTACTTC. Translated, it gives CASSPGLAGGFHEQYF.

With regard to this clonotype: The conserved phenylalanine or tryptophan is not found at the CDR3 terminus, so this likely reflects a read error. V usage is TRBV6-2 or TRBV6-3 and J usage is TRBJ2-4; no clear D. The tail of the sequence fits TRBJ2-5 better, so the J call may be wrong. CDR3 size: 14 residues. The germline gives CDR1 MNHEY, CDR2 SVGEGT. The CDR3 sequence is CASSYSRSQETQYY. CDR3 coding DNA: TGTGCCAGCAGTTACTCGCGGTCCCAAGAGACCCAGTACTAC.

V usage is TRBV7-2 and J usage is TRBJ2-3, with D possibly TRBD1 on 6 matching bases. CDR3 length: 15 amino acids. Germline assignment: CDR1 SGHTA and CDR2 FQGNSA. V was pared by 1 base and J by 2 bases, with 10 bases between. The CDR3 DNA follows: TGTGCCAGCAGCTTAGTCGGACAGACCACAGATACGCAGTATTTT. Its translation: CASSLVGQTTDTQYF. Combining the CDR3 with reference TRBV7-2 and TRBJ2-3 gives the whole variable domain GAGVSQSPSNKVTEKGKDVELRCDPISGHTALYWYRQSLGQGLEFLIYFQGNSAPDKSGLPSDRFSAERTGGSVSTLTIQRTQQEDSAVYLCASSLVGQTTDTQYFGPGTRLTVL.

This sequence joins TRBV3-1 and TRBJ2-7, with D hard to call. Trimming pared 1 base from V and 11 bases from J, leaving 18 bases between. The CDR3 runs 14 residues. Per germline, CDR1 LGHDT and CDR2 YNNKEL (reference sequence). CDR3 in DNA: TGTGCCAGCAGCCAAGCTGGATGGGCACTGAAGAAGTACTTC. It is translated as CASSQAGWALKKYF.

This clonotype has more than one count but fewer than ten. The CDR3 loop reads CASRPSRADNEQFF. As DNA, the CDR3 is TGTGCCAGCAGACCATCCCGTGCAGACAATGAGCAGTTCTTC. The chain carries TRBV12-3 or TRBV12-4 and TRBJ2-1; D is unclear. The CDR3 runs to 14 residues. V gave up 6 bases and J gave up 5 bases, with 14 bases separating them.

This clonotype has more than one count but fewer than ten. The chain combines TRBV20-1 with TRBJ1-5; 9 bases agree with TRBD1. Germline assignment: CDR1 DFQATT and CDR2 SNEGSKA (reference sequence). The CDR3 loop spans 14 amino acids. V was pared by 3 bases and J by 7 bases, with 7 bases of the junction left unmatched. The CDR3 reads CSASGGQGSQPQHF. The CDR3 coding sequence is TGCAGTGCTAGTGGGGGACAGGGATCGCAGCCCCAGCATTTT.

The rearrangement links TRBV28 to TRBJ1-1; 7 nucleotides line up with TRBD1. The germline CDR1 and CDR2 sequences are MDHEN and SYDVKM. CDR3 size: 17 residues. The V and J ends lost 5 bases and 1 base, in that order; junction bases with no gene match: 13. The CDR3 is CASSTRDRLWANTEAFF. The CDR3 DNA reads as TGTGCCAGCAGTACCCGGGACAGACTCTGGGCGAACACTGAAGCTTTCTTT.

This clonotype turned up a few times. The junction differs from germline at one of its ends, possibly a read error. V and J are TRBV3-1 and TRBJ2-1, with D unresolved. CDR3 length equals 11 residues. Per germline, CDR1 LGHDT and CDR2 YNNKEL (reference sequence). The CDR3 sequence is CASSQGYEQFF. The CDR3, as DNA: TGCGCCAGCAGCCAAGGGTATGAGCAGTTCTTC.

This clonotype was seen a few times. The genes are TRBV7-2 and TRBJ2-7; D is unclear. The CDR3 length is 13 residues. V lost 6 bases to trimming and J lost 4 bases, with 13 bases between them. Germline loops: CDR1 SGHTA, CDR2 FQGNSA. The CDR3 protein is CASSFGVGYEQYF. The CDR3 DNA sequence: TGTGCCAGCAGTTTTGGGGTGGGTTACGAGCAGTACTTC.

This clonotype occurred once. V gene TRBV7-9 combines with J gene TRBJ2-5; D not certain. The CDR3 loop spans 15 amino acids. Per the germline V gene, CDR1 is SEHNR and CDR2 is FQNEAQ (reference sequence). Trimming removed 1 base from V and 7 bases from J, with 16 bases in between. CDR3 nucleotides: TGTGCCAGCAGCTTAGGGGAATTAAACACGGCGACCCAGTACTTC. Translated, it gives CASSLGELNTATQYF.

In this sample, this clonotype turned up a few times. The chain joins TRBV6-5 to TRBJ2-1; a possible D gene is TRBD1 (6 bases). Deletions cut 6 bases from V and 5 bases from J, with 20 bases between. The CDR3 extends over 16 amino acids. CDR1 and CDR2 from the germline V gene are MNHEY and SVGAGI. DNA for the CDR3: TGTGCCAGCAGCTACATCCAGGGGTCGCGTGACAATGAGCAGTTCTTC. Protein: CASSYIQGSRDNEQFF.

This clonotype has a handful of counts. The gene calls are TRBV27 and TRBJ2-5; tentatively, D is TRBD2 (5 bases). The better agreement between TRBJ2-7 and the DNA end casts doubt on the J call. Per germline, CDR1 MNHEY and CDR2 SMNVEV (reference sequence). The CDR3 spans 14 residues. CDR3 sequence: CASSLSGSGNEQYF. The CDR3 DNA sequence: TGTGCCAGCAGTTTAAGTGGGAGTGGCAACGAGCAGTACTTC.

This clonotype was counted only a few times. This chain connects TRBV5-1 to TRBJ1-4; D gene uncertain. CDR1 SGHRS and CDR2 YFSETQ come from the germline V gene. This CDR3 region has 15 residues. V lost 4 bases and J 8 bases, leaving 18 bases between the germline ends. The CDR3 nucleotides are TGCGCCAGCAGCCATGGATCCCCCCCTGAGGAAAAACTGTTTTTT. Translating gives CASSHGSPPEEKLFF.

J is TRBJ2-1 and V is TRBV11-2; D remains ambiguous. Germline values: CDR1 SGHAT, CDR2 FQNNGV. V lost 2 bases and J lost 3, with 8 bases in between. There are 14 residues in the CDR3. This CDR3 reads CASSLNGVYNEQFF. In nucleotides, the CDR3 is TGTGCCAGCAGCTTAAATGGAGTCTACAATGAGCAGTTCTTC.

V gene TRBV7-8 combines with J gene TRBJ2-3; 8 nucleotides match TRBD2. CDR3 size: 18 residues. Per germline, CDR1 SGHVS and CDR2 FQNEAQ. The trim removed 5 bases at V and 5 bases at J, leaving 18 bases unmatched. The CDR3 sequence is CASSTSLSLAGDEDTQYF. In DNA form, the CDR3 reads TGTGCCAGCAGCACCTCCCTGTCCCTAGCGGGTGACGAAGATACGCAGTATTTT.

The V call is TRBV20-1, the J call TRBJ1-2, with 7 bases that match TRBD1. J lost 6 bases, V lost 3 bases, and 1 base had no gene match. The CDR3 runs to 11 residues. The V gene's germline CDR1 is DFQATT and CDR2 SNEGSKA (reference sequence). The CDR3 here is CSASDRDGYTF. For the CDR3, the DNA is TGCAGTGCTAGTGACAGGGATGGCTACACCTTC.

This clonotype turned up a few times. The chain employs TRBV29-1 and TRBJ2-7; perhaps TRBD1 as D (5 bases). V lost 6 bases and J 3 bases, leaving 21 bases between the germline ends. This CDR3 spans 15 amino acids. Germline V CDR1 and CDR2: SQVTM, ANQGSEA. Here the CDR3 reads CSVDVGGQGNYEQYF. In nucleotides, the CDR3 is TGCAGCGTCGACGTAGGCGGTCAGGGTAACTACGAGCAGTACTTC.